These 2 T cell receptor beta chains were all obtained from the same sample, sequenced in a study of cytomegalovirus exposure and HLA in healthy donors (dated by TCRdb to the late 2010s). Libraries were constructed by the immunoSEQ multiplex PCR assay. For the multiplex PCR, a mixture combining 60 forward primers for TCR Vbeta segments and 13 reverse primers for TCR Jbeta segments was used. This is the immuneACCESS table as TCRdb keeps it, with only in-frame sequences that have V and J called. A part of the clones is gone; compared with another copy, unresolved V genes explain less than half, and the rest is unexplained. The sample contains about 100,000 clones, around 86% of them found a single time. The leading ten clones occupy approximately 4.2% of the sample. Sequences were obtained from PBMCs. Source of these receptors: a woman in her sixties or seventies in good health and CMV-seropositive.

CDR3 sequence (DNA): TGCGCCAGCAGCTTGGGCGGCAGGGGGCCAACTAATGAAAAACTGTTTTTT. As protein: CASSLGGRGPTNEKLFF. The chain uses TRBV5-1 and TRBJ1-4; 8 bases line up with TRBD1. Germline CDR1 and CDR2: SGHRS and YFSETQ. The J segment lost 0 bases and the V segment lost 0 bases, leaving 4 bases of the junction unmatched. The CDR3 runs to 17 residues.

The rearrangement joins TRBV11-1 to TRBJ2-5, with 7 bases fitting TRBD1. CDR3 size: 13 residues. Losses at the gene ends were 1 base for V and 6 bases for J; bases not matched to a gene: 2. Germline V lookup: CDR1 SGHAT, CDR2 FQDESV (reference sequence). This chain's CDR3 is CASSLVTGKTQYF. The CDR3, as DNA: TGTGCCAGCAGCTTAGTGACAGGGAAGACCCAGTACTTC.